This is a list of T cell receptor beta chains from one sample in a study of OX40 agonist ivuxolimab in advanced cancers. Method: immunoSEQ multiplex PCR; TCRdb's copy keeps in-frame clones and lacks some. The sample has about 93,000 clones, about 90% seen once. The sequencing here drew on CD4+ or CD8+ T cells sorted from blood, taken in a trial of the OX40 agonist ivuxolimab. Every receptor here comes from an adult with an advanced solid tumor such as melanoma, head and neck, liver or kidney cancer. Each CDR3 is given with its conserved first and last residue. A D gene is named only where the DNA matches it firmly. Rows may omit the clone size; those that give it use once, few, many or a size class.

J: TRBJ1-1; D: -; V: TRBV7-2; size: -; DNA: TGTGCCAGCAGCTCTGAGGGGGGCCTATACACTGAAGCTTTCTTT; CDR3: CASSSEGGLYTEAFF
J: TRBJ2-7; D: -; V: TRBV6-9; size: -; DNA: TGTGCCAGCAGTTCAACACTTACAGGGGAGCAGTACTTC; CDR3: CASSSTLTGEQYF
J: TRBJ1-1; D: TRBD1; V: TRBV14; size: -; DNA: TGTGCCAGCAGCCAAGATCCGGGACAGGGAAGGACCCTGGGAGCTTTCTTT; CDR3: CASSQDPGQGRTLGAFF
J: TRBJ2-7; D: -; V: TRBV11-2; size: -; DNA: TGTGCCAGCAGCTTAGATTTAGGGGTGGACGAGCAGTACTTC; CDR3: CASSLDLGVDEQYF
J: TRBJ1-1; D: -; V: TRBV6-6; size: -; DNA: TGTGCCAGCAGTTACTCCGCAGCCATGAACACTGAAGCTTTCTTT; CDR3: CASSYSAAMNTEAFF
J: TRBJ1-2; D: -; V: TRBV9; size: -; DNA: TGTGCCAGCAGCGTAGCCGGACAGTCTCTAATGGGGTATGGCTACACCTTC; CDR3: CASSVAGQSLMGYGYTF
J: TRBJ2-7; D: TRBD2; V: TRBV27; size: -; DNA: TGTGCCAGCAGTTTATCTGGACTAGCGGGGGGCAGCTCCTACGAGCAGTACTTC; CDR3: CASSLSGLAGGSSYEQYF
J: TRBJ2-1; D: TRBD1; V: TRBV19; size: -; DNA: TGTGCCAGTAGTACTGGACAGGGGCGATACAATGAGCAGTTCTTC; CDR3: CASSTGQGRYNEQFF
J: TRBJ2-1; D: -; V: TRBV4-1; size: once; DNA: TGCGCCAGCAGCCAAGAAGGGGTACATAATGAGCAGTTCTTC; CDR3: CASSQEGVHNEQFF
J: TRBJ2-5; D: -; V: TRBV7-7; size: -; DNA: TGTGCTAGCAGCTTGGCACCCGGAGATCAAGAGACCCAGTACTTC; CDR3: CASSLAPGDQETQYF
J: TRBJ2-5; D: -; V: TRBV5-4; size: -; DNA: TGTGCCAGCAGCTTGATGGAGGAGACCCAGTACTTC; CDR3: CASSLMEETQYF
J: TRBJ2-7; D: TRBD1; V: TRBV6-5; size: -; DNA: TGTGCCAGCACCCAAGGGACAGGGGGCTACCACGAGCAGTACTTC; CDR3: CASTQGTGGYHEQYF
J: TRBJ1-4; D: -; V: TRBV11-2; size: -; DNA: TGTGCCAGCAGCTTAGCCCTAGACGAGGCAAAACTGTTTTTT; CDR3: CASSLALDEAKLFF
J: TRBJ1-2; D: TRBD1; V: TRBV18; size: -; DNA: TGTGCCAGCTCGCCCGACAGGGGTTTAACAAACTATGGCTACACCTTC; CDR3: CASSPDRGLTNYGYTF
J: TRBJ1-2; D: -; V: TRBV6-5; size: once; DNA: TGTGCCAGCAGTTACAACGGGGGGCGCTGGTATGGCTACACCTTC; CDR3: CASSYNGGRWYGYTF
J: TRBJ2-2; D: TRBD2; V: TRBV5-1; size: -; DNA: TGCGCCAGCAGCTTGGTTGACTGGACGGGAGGGACCACCGGGGAGCTGTTTTTT; CDR3: CASSLVDWTGGTTGELFF
J: TRBJ2-5; D: -; V: TRBV5-1; size: -; DNA: TGCGCCAGCAGCTTGGCAGGACTTCAAGAGACCCAGTACTTC; CDR3: CASSLAGLQETQYF
J: TRBJ2-6; D: TRBD1; V: TRBV11-2; size: -; DNA: TGTGCCAGCTCTGGGACAGGGAGGCTTACTGGGGCCAACGTCCTGACTTTC; CDR3: CASSGTGRLTGANVLTF
J: TRBJ2-7; D: -; V: TRBV9; size: -; DNA: TGTGCCAGCAGCGTATCCAGTTCCTACGAGCAGTACTTC; CDR3: CASSVSSSYEQYF
J: TRBJ1-6; D: -; V: TRBV4-1; size: -; DNA: TGCGCCAGCAGCCAAGATAATCCGGGGAGCTCCTATAATTCACCCCTCCACTTT; CDR3: CASSQDNPGSSYNSPLHF
J: TRBJ1-1; D: -; V: TRBV6-6; size: once; DNA: TGTGCCAGCAGTTACTCTAGGGTCAGTATGAACACTGAAGCTTTCTTT; CDR3: CASSYSRVSMNTEAFF
J: TRBJ2-7; D: -; V: TRBV5-5; size: -; DNA: TGTGCCAGCACCACGTTGGTCGAGCAGTACTTC; CDR3: CASTTLVEQYF
J: TRBJ1-6; D: TRBD1; V: TRBV5-1; size: -; DNA: TGCGCCAGCAGCCCTGGACAGGGCGTCTCACCCCTCCACTTT; CDR3: CASSPGQGVSPLHF
J: TRBJ1-5; D: -; V: TRBV5-1; size: -; DNA: TGCGCCAGCAGCTTCGGAGGTCTACAGGGTCAGCCCCAGCATTTT; CDR3: CASSFGGLQGQPQHF
J: TRBJ2-7; D: TRBD1; V: TRBV11-1; size: -; DNA: TGTGCCAGCAGCTTAGGGGGACAGGGAAACCCCTACGAGCAGTACTTC; CDR3: CASSLGGQGNPYEQYF
J: TRBJ2-3; D: -; V: TRBV11-3; size: once; DNA: TGTGCCAGCAGCTTACATCAGGGCACAGATACGCAGTATTTT; CDR3: CASSLHQGTDTQYF
J: TRBJ1-4; D: -; V: TRBV2; size: -; DNA: TGTGCCAGCTCCGTGGACGGCTTTAATGAAAAACTGTTTTTT; CDR3: CASSVDGFNEKLFF
J: TRBJ1-5; D: -; V: TRBV9; size: -; DNA: TGTGCCAGCAGCGTGAGCGGGGCCGGGAATCAGCCCCAGCATTTT; CDR3: CASSVSGAGNQPQHF